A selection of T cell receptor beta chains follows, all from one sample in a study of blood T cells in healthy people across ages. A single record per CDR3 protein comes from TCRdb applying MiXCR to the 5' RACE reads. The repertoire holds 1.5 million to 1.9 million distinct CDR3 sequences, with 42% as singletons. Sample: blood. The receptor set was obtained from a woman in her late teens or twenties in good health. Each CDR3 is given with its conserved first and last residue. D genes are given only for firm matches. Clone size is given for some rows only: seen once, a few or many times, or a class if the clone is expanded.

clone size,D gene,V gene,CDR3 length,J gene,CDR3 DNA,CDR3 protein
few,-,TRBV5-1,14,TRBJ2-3,TGCGCCAGCAGCCCATTCGGCGGTACAGATACGCAGTATTTT,CASSPFGGTDTQYF
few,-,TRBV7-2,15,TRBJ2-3,TGTGCCAGCAGCCCTAACTACAGGGGCACAGATACGCAGTATTTT,CASSPNYRGTDTQYF
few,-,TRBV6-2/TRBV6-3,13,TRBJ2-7,TGTACCTCGCGGACTGTCTCTTCCTACGAGCAGTACTTC,CTSRTVSSYEQYF
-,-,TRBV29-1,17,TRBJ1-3,TGCAGCGCCGTTTTACCGCATGCCTTCCGTTCTGGAAACACCATATATTTT,CSAVLPHAFRSGNTIYF
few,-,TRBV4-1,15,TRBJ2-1,TGCGCCAGCAGCCCTGCGGGTCTAATGGGCAATGAGCAGTTCTTC,CASSPAGLMGNEQFF
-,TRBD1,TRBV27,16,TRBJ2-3,TGTGCCAGCAGTATAAACAGGGGGTTTTTGACAGATACGCAGTATTTT,CASSINRGFLTDTQYF
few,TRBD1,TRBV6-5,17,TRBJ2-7,TGTGCCAGCAGTTACTCGATGATGAGGGGGCTGACCTACGAGCAGTACTTC,CASSYSMMRGLTYEQYF
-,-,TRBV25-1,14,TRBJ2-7,TGTGCCAGCAGTGAATCTAGTCTTCAAGAGACCCGGTACTTC,CASSESSLQETRYF
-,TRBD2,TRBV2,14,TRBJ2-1,TGTGCCGGCAGTCGAATAGCGGGGGAAGAGACCCAGTTCTTC,CAGSRIAGEETQFF
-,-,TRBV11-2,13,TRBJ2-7,TGTGCCAGCAGCTTCGGGACAATCAATGAGCAGTACTTC,CASSFGTINEQYF
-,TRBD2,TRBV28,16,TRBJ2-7,TGTGCCAGCAGCTCGGGACTAGCGGGAGGTCTCTACGAGCAGTACTTC,CASSSGLAGGLYEQYF
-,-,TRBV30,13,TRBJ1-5,TGTGCCTGGAGTGTAAATGCGTGGCAGCCCCAGCATTTT,CAWSVNAWQPQHF
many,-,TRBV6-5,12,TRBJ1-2,TGTGCCAGCAGTTACGGGGGATATGGCTACACCTTC,CASSYGGYGYTF
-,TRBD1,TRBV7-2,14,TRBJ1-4,TGTGCCAGCAGCCTGGACAGGGACAATGAAAAACTGTTTTTT,CASSLDRDNEKLFF
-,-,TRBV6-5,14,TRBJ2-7,TGTGCCAGCAGTTACGAACGGGCCGCGTACGAGCAGTACTTC,CASSYERAAYEQYF
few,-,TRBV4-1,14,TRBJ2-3,TGCGCCAGCAGCCAATCACCGGCGGGTGATACGCAGTATTTT,CASSQSPAGDTQYF
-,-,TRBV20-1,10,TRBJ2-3,TGCAGTGCCCCCCGTACTACGCAGTATTTT,CSAPRTTQYF
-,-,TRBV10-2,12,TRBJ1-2,TGCGCCAGCAACAGGAATAACTATGGCTACACCTTC,CASNRNNYGYTF
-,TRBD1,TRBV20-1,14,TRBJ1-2,TGCAGTGCTCTTAACCCCGGACAGGGGGGTGGCTACACCTTC,CSALNPGQGGGYTF
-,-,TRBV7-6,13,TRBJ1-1,TGTGCCAGCAGCCTATGGGGTAGCACTGAAGCTTTCTTT,CASSLWGSTEAFF
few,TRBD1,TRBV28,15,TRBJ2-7,TGTGCCAGCAGTTTTCTGGACAGGGACGTTAGGGAGCAGTACTTC,CASSFLDRDVREQYF
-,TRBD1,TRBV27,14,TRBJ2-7,TGTGCCAGCAGGTGGACAGGGGGAAATTACGAGCAGTACTTC,CASRWTGGNYEQYF